These 7 T cell receptor beta chains were sequenced from one sample in a study of OX40 agonist ivuxolimab in advanced cancers. Libraries were built with the immunoSEQ multiplex PCR assay. This immuneACCESS table, as held by TCRdb, lists in-frame sequences with V and J called but not all clones. Of the missing ones, under half trace to an unresolved V gene in checked studies; the others have no known cause. In this sample the table shows 6,000 or so clones, over 65% of which occur a single time. Approximately 12% of the sample is held by the ten biggest clonotypes. This sample comprised CD4+ or CD8+ T cells sorted from blood, obtained in a trial of the OX40 agonist ivuxolimab. These receptors were collected from an adult with an advanced solid tumor such as melanoma, head and neck, liver or kidney cancer.

This clone occurred a few times. V usage is TRBV2 and J usage is TRBJ1-5; 8 bases are shared with TRBD1. Germline V gene data show CDR1 as SNHLY and CDR2 as FYNNEI. The CDR3 consists of 14 residues. V was clipped by 6 bases and J by 1 base; unmatched bases: 2. In DNA, the CDR3 is TGTGCCAGCAGGGGACAGGTCAGCAATCAGCCCCAGCATTTT. The encoded protein is CASRGQVSNQPQHF.

DNA for the CDR3: TGTGCCAGCAGCGTAGTTGGGACCCATGGCTACACCTTC. Amino acids: CASSVVGTHGYTF. The J gene is TRBJ1-2, the V gene TRBV9; D is perhaps TRBD1 (5 bases). V lost 0 bases and J 6 bases, leaving 9 bases between the germline ends. The CDR3 totals 13 residues. Germline loops: CDR1 SGDLS, CDR2 YYNGEE.

V usage is TRBV27 and J usage is TRBJ2-1; 7 bases agree with TRBD2. The J segment lost 0 bases and the V segment lost 5 bases, leaving 7 bases of the junction unmatched. In germline, CDR1 is MNHEY, CDR2 SMNVEV (reference sequence). The CDR3 is made up of 16 amino acids. Here the CDR3 reads CASSAGLGLSYNEQFF. The CDR3 DNA is TGTGCCAGCAGTGCCGGACTAGGCCTCTCCTACAATGAGCAGTTCTTC.

The gene calls are TRBV11-2 and TRBJ1-3; no definite D call. V was trimmed by 5 bases and J by 1 base, leaving 15 bases between them. This CDR3 spans 16 amino acids. Germline-derived CDR1 and CDR2 are SGHAT and FQNNGV. The CDR3 reads CASSPGPRRSGNTIYF. DNA of the CDR3: TGTGCCAGCAGCCCCGGACCGAGGAGATCTGGAAACACCATATATTTT.

The chain combines TRBV28 with TRBJ1-1, with D possibly TRBD1 on 5 matching bases. V was pared by 5 bases and J by 7 bases, with 17 bases between. CDR1 MDHEN and CDR2 SYDVKM come from the germline V gene. This CDR3 is 14 amino acids long. The DNA for the CDR3 is TGTGCCAGCAGTACCCGGACACAAGGAGGTGAAGCTTTCTTT. The encoded protein is CASSTRTQGGEAFF.

On this clone itself: This sample includes further DNA sequences coding for the same CDR3. The V gene is TRBV30, the J gene TRBJ2-7, with D maybe TRBD1 (6 bases). Trimming cost V 5 bases and J 7 bases, with 15 bases left between them. The CDR3 spans 12 residues. The germline V gene encodes CDR1 GTSNPN and CDR2 SVGIG (reference sequence). Here the CDR3 reads CAWAQTGIEQYF. CDR3 nucleotides: TGTGCCTGGGCGCAAACAGGGATTGAGCAGTACTTC.

This clone was seen once. The chain employs TRBV5-1 and TRBJ2-7, with D hard to call. Per the germline V gene, CDR1 is SGHRS and CDR2 is YFSETQ. Trimming cost V 2 bases and J 3 bases, with 3 bases left between them. The CDR3 has 11 amino acids. The CDR3 DNA is TGCGCCAGCAGCTTAGGCTACGAGCAGTACTTC. Translation: CASSLGYEQYF.